This TCR beta chain is drawn from a study of cytotoxic CD8 clonotypes in ibrutinib-treated CLL. Across the study: After a median of approximately 68 months, about 15 patients stayed remitted and some twelve progressed; responses had been partial in around 25 and complete in 2. The authors obtained response samples at a median of around eleven months of treatment, range 6 to 36. The study, taken as a whole, reports: Having risen at ibrutinib response, clonality had fallen back toward baseline by progression. Private clonotypes, not public ones, expanded at ibrutinib response.

Libraries were prepared by immunoSEQ multiplex PCR; TCRdb keeps only in-frame clonotypes and omits some of them. The data contain about 180,000 clones, around 80% of them seen just once; the ten biggest clones take up about 4.6%. Points on this clone: Antigen specificity is unknown.

There are 16 residues in the CDR3. Germline V gives CDR1 LNHNV, CDR2 YYDKDF (reference sequence). V was cut by 4 bases and J by 2 bases, with 17 bases left in between. The sequence came from a human donor with chronic lymphocytic leukemia. This specimen consisted of PBMCs, obtained after 24 months of ibrutinib treatment. The chain uses TRBV15 and TRBJ2-5, with D possibly being TRBD1 (6 bases). The CDR3 nucleotides are TGTGCCACCAGCAAACCGATCGGGACACAGCAAGAGACCCAGTACTTC. This translates into CATSKPIGTQQETQYF.